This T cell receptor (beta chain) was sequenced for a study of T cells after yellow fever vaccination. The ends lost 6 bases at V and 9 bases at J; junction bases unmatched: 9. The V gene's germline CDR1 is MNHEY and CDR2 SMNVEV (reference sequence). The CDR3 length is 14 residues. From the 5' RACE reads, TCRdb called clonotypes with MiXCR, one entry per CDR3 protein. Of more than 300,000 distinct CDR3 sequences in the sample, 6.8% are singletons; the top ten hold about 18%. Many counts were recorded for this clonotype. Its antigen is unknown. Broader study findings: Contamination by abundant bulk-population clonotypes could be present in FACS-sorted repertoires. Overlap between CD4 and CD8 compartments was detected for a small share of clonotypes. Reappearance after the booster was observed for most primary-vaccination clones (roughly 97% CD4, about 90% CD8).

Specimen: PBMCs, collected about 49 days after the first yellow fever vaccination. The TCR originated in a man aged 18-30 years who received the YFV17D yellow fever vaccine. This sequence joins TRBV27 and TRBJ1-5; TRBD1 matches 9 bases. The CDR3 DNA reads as TGTGCCAGCAGCAAGGGACAGGGTGGGTCGCCCCAGCATTTT. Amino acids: CASSKGQGGSPQHF.